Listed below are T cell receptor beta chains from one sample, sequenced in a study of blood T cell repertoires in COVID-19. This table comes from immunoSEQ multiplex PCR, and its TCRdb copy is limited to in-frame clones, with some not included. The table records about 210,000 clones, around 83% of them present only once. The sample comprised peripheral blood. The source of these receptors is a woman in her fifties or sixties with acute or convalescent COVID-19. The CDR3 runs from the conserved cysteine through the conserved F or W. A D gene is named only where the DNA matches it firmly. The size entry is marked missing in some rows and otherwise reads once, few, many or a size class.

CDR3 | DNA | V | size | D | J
CASSPGGSTSYEQYF | TGTGCCAGCAGCCCCGGCGGGAGCACCTCCTACGAGCAGTACTTC | TRBV2 | . | TRBD2 | TRBJ2-7
CASSQVRGTGGGDGYTF | TGTGCCAGCAGCCAAGTGAGGGGGACAGGGGGCGGAGATGGCTACACCTTC | TRBV14 | . | TRBD1 | TRBJ1-2
CASSQVTGGASNEKLFF | TGTGCCAGCAGCCAAGTGACAGGGGGCGCGTCTAATGAAAAACTGTTTTTT | TRBV4-2 | . | TRBD1 | TRBJ1-4
CASSLFPWDRGDRETQYF | TGTGCCAGCAGTTTATTCCCCTGGGACAGAGGGGATAGGGAGACCCAGTACTTC | TRBV27 | once | TRBD1 | TRBJ2-5
CATSDSWTGDKTQYF | TGTGCCACCAGTGATTCTTGGACAGGGGATAAGACCCAGTACTTC | TRBV24-1 | . | TRBD1 | TRBJ2-5
CATSRKDTQETQYF | TGTGCCACCAGCAGAAAAGACACCCAAGAGACCCAGTACTTC | TRBV15 | . | . | TRBJ2-5
CASSQGQEETQYF | TGTGCCAGCAGCCAGGGGCAAGAAGAGACCCAGTACTTC | TRBV3-1/TRBV3-2 | . | . | TRBJ2-5
CASSQNPAYEQYF | TGTGCCAGCAGCCAAAACCCGGCCTACGAGCAGTACTTC | TRBV14 | . | . | TRBJ2-7
CASNKISNEQFF | TGCGCCAGCAACAAAATCAGCAATGAGCAGTTCTTC | TRBV5-1 | . | . | TRBJ2-1
CASSSDRDLLYGNQPQHF | TGTGCCAGTAGTTCGGACAGGGATCTTCTCTATGGCAATCAGCCCCAGCATTTT | TRBV19 | . | TRBD1 | TRBJ1-5
CASSPLESAGELFF | TGTGCCAGCAGCCCCCTAGAGAGTGCCGGGGAGCTGTTTTTT | TRBV4-2 | . | . | TRBJ2-2
CASSGGRGSRETQYF | TGTGCCAGCAGTGGTGGTCGCGGGAGTCGAGAGACCCAGTACTTC | TRBV2 | . | TRBD2 | TRBJ2-5
CASSFLAGASYNEQFF | TGTGCCAGCAGCTTCTTAGCGGGGGCCTCCTACAATGAGCAGTTCTTC | TRBV7-3 | . | TRBD2 | TRBJ2-1
CAWSRGGFLVGGYTF | TGTGCCTGGAGTAGGGGGGGGTTTCTCGTCGGTGGCTACACCTTC | TRBV30 | . | . | TRBJ1-2
CASSQVGGGVGYNEQFF | TGTGCCAGCAGCCAAGTCGGGGGGGGAGTGGGTTACAATGAGCAGTTCTTC | TRBV3-1/TRBV3-2 | . | TRBD2 | TRBJ2-1
CASSEAGGRDYEQYF | TGTGCCAGCAGTGAAGCGGGCGGGAGGGACTACGAGCAGTACTTC | TRBV2 | . | TRBD2 | TRBJ2-7
CASSFEREGRLEYF | TGCGCCAGCAGCTTCGAGCGGGAGGGCCGATTGGAGTACTTC | TRBV5-1 | . | TRBD2 | TRBJ2-7
CSAGQGQETQYF | TGCAGCGCAGGACAGGGGCAAGAGACCCAGTACTTC | TRBV29-1 | . | TRBD1 | TRBJ2-5
CASGGATGGTQYF | TGCGCCAGCGGAGGGGCGACAGGGGGTACGCAGTATTTT | TRBV10-1 | . | TRBD1 | TRBJ2-3
CASRHWQYF | TGTGCCAGCAGGCACTGGCAGTACTTC | TRBV27 | . | . | TRBJ2-7
CSVGQDRTDTQYF | TGCAGCGTCGGACAGGACCGCACAGATACGCAGTATTTT | TRBV29-1 | few | TRBD1 | TRBJ2-3
CASSPLGLAGGRMAKNIQYF | TGTGCCAGCAGTCCCCTTGGACTAGCGGGAGGGCGTATGGCCAAAAACATTCAGTACTTC | TRBV28 | . | TRBD2 | TRBJ2-4
CASSHLGRAGAHNEQFF | TGTGCCAGCAGCCATTTGGGGCGGGCGGGAGCCCACAATGAGCAGTTCTTC | TRBV3-1/TRBV3-2 | . | TRBD2 | TRBJ2-1
CASLGLAGGLGNNEQFF | TGTGCCAGCCTAGGACTAGCGGGAGGATTGGGGAACAATGAGCAGTTCTTC | TRBV18 | once | TRBD2 | TRBJ2-1
CASSLRRLNNEQFF | TGTGCCAGCAGCTTAAGGCGGTTGAACAATGAGCAGTTCTTC | TRBV11-1 | . | . | TRBJ2-1
CATSREGLGSTDTQYF | TGTGCCACCAGCAGAGAGGGGCTGGGTAGCACAGATACGCAGTATTTT | TRBV15 | . | . | TRBJ2-3
CASSQEQGKWDTEAFF | TGTGCCAGCAGCCAAGAACAGGGGAAGTGGGACACTGAAGCTTTCTTT | TRBV14 | . | TRBD1 | TRBJ1-1
CASSPLIGQPGWYF | TGTGCCAGCAGTCCTCTGATCGGTCAACCAGGGTGGTACTTC | TRBV28 | . | . | TRBJ2-4
CASSFSRQGGAKNIQYF | TGTGCCAGTAGTTTCTCCCGACAGGGCGGTGCCAAAAACATTCAGTACTTC | TRBV19 | . | TRBD1 | TRBJ2-4
CAWTFRDRDNSPLHF | TGTGCCTGGACCTTCCGGGACAGGGATAATTCACCCCTCCACTTT | TRBV30 | . | TRBD1 | TRBJ1-6
CASSHKLGLTTGELFF | TGTGCCAGCAGCCACAAACTCGGACTGACGACCGGGGAGCTGTTTTTT | TRBV3-1/TRBV3-2 | . | . | TRBJ2-2
CASSVSAGATNTGELFF | TGTGCCAGCAGTGTATCGGCGGGAGCGACGAACACCGGGGAGCTGTTTTTT | TRBV6-1 | . | TRBD2 | TRBJ2-2
CASRLDRGSITGELFF | TGTGCCAGCAGACTGGACAGGGGGTCTATCACCGGGGAGCTGTTTTTT | TRBV2 | . | TRBD1 | TRBJ2-2
CASSFGTLNEKLFF | TGCGCCAGCAGCTTCGGGACATTGAATGAAAAACTGTTTTTT | TRBV5-1 | . | . | TRBJ1-4
CASSLRGDGKLFF | TGTGCCAGCAGTTTACGAGGCGACGGAAAACTGTTTTTT | TRBV27 | few | . | TRBJ1-4
CASSLFLSDTGELFF | TGTGCCAGCAGCTTATTCTTATCGGACACCGGGGAGCTGTTTTTT | TRBV11-2 | many | . | TRBJ2-2
CSVEGLAGRKGSYNEQFF | TGCAGCGTTGAAGGTCTAGCGGGCCGAAAAGGCTCCTACAATGAGCAGTTCTTC | TRBV29-1 | medium-sized | TRBD2 | TRBJ2-1
CASSPTRGKETQYF | TGTGCCAGCAGCCCAACGAGGGGGAAAGAGACCCAGTACTTC | TRBV28 | many | . | TRBJ2-5
CASSRDNQPQHF | TGTGCCAGCAGCCGGGACAATCAGCCCCAGCATTTT | TRBV7-2 | . | . | TRBJ1-5
CASSVEGLAGNEQFF | TGTGCCAGCAGCGTAGAAGGACTAGCGGGGAATGAGCAGTTCTTC | TRBV9 | . | TRBD2 | TRBJ2-1
CATSRGGRDRERTEAFF | TGTGCCACCAGCAGAGGAGGTAGGGACAGGGAGAGAACTGAAGCTTTCTTT | TRBV15 | . | TRBD1 | TRBJ1-1
CASSRTYSTDTQYF | TGTGCCAGCAGTAGGACTTATAGCACAGATACGCAGTATTTT | TRBV2 | . | . | TRBJ2-3
CASSSGSRYGYTF | TGCGCCAGCAGCTCCGGGAGCCGCTATGGCTACACCTTC | TRBV5-1 | . | . | TRBJ1-2
CASSQDAGSSYNEQFF | TGTGCCAGCAGCCAAGATGCCGGGAGCTCCTACAATGAGCAGTTCTTC | TRBV4-2 | . | . | TRBJ2-1
CAWSVQSNSPLHF | TGTGCCTGGAGTGTACAAAGTAATTCACCCCTCCACTTT | TRBV30 | . | . | TRBJ1-6
CASSPGTDFAPLHF | TGTGCCAGCAGTCCCGGGACAGACTTTGCCCCCCTCCACTTT | TRBV6-2/TRBV6-3 | once | TRBD1 | TRBJ1-6
CATSGGLAGGGTQYF | TGTGCCACCAGTGGGGGACTAGCGGGAGGGGGGACGCAGTATTTT | TRBV24-1 | . | TRBD2 | TRBJ2-3
CASSLGRGDEQFF | TGTGCCAGCAGCTTAGGGCGGGGGGATGAGCAGTTCTTC | TRBV11-3 | . | TRBD2 | TRBJ2-1
CASSLRDVLNEQFF | TGTGCCAGCAGTTTACGGGATGTTTTGAATGAGCAGTTCTTC | TRBV27 | few | . | TRBJ2-1
CASPGRARVEGGYEQYF | TGCGCCAGCCCCGGGAGGGCGAGGGTCGAAGGCGGTTACGAGCAGTACTTC | TRBV10-2 | . | TRBD2 | TRBJ2-7
CASSFRDSTTGELFF | TGTGCCAGCAGCTTCCGGGACTCTACCACCGGGGAGCTGTTTTTT | TRBV11-2 | few | . | TRBJ2-2
CASSPTSGSPRGQYF | TGTGCCAGCAGTCCTACTAGCGGCTCCCCAAGGGGGCAGTACTTC | TRBV27 | few | TRBD2 | TRBJ2-7